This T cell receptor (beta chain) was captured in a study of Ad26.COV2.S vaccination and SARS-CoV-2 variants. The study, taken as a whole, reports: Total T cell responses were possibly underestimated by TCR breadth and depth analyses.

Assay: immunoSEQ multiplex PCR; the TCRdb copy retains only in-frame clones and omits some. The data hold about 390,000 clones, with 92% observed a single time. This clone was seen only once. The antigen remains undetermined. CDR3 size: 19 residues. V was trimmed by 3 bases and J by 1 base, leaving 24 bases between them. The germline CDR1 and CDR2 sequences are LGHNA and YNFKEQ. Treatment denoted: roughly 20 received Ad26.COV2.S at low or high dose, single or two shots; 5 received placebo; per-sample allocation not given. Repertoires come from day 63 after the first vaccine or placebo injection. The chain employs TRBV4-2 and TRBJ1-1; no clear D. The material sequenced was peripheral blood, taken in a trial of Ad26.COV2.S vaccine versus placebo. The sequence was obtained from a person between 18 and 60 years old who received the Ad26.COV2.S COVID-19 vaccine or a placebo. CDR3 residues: CASSHKVGKIQNRNTEAFF. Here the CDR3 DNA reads TGTGCCAGCAGCCACAAAGTAGGGAAAATACAGAACCGGAACACTGAAGCTTTCTTT.